This T cell receptor (beta chain) was obtained from a study of PD-L1 blockade in urothelial cancer. Points from the study as a whole: In blood sampled pretreatment, TCR clonality below the median predicted better survival.

The CDR3 contains 13 residues. Trimming stripped 4 bases from V and 0 bases from J, with 9 bases between. Germline assignment: CDR1 GTSNPN and CDR2 SVGIG (reference sequence). As to time point: pretreatment peripheral blood. The cohort comprised individuals with locally advanced or metastatic urothelial carcinoma. Each PCR reaction had synthetic TCR analog templates spiked into it. Measured with immunoSEQ multiplex PCR; TCRdb has only the in-frame clones, and not every one. The sample lists about 130,000 clones; about 81% were seen once. Concerning this clone: Its specificity is unknown.

This receptor was obtained from a man between 45 and 60 years old with urothelial cancer. The gene calls are TRBV30 and TRBJ1-2; D gene uncertain. The source was PBMCs, collected around atezolizumab (anti-PD-L1) treatment. The CDR3 DNA follows: TGTGCCTGGAATTCCGGGTCTAACTATGGCTACACCTTC. Its protein is CAWNSGSNYGYTF.